This TCR beta chain was observed in a study of long-term antiretroviral therapy in people with HIV. All donors provided no fewer than one pre-ART and no fewer than two post-ART PBMC samples. Treated in the United States were all of the participants with HIV. The assay, immunoSEQ v3.0, was run at survey level. Some clones are missing from TCRdb's copy, which holds only in-frame ones; the method was immunoSEQ multiplex PCR. This sample has around 20,000 clones, with less than 85% found just once. This clone was recorded only once. What it binds is unknown. Findings and caveats of the study: In samples taken after ART, diversity increased but remained below transplant donor control levels.

This TCR came from a man aged 18 to 29 with HIV. The sequencing here drew on unsorted PBMCs, taken at the start of antiretroviral therapy, before treatment.

The CDR3 spells CAISEVGGGTGSQPQHF. As DNA, the CDR3 is TGTGCCATCAGTGAAGTTGGTGGAGGGACCGGGAGTCAGCCCCAGCATTTT. The genes are TRBV10-3 and TRBJ1-5, with a possible D match to TRBD1 (5 bases). This CDR3 is 17 amino acids long. The V gene's germline CDR1 is ENHRY and CDR2 SYGVKD. V lost 3 bases to trimming and J lost 6 bases, with 21 bases between them.